Below are 23 T cell receptor beta chains sequenced from a single sample in a study of early T cells in non-severe SARS-CoV-2 infection. TCRdb re-called the 5' RACE reads through MiXCR, storing one row per CDR3 protein. This sample has roughly 48,000 distinct CDR3 sequences, with about 4.2% found just once. Sequences were obtained from whole blood. The receptors shown here come from an adult who was a healthcare worker with PCR-confirmed SARS-CoV-2 infection or an uninfected control (not recorded which).

This clonotype was seen ten or more times. The CDR3 reads CSARETGTTEAFF. CDR3 coding DNA: TGCAGTGCTAGGGAGACAGGGACGACTGAAGCTTTCTTT. V gene TRBV20-1 combines with J gene TRBJ1-1; 7 nucleotides match TRBD1. The CDR3 runs to 13 residues. Germline V gene sequence: CDR1 DFQATT, CDR2 SNEGSKA (reference sequence). The V segment lost 3 bases and the J segment 5 bases; nucleotides outside the gene matches: 6.

This clonotype was seen repeatedly, ten times or more. This chain links TRBV6-1 with TRBJ1-2; the D is unclear. Trimming left V 1 base short and J 7 bases short, with 10 bases between. CDR1 is MNHNS and CDR2 is SASEGT in the germline V gene. CDR3 length: 13 amino acids. CDR3 in amino acids: CASSEVGGSGYTF. DNA for the CDR3: TGTGCCAGCAGTGAAGTAGGCGGTTCTGGCTACACCTTC.

Many counts were recorded for this clonotype. The chain joins TRBV19 to TRBJ2-2; D may match TRBD1 or TRBD2 (6 bases each). This CDR3 has 13 residues. The V gene's germline CDR1 is LNHDA and CDR2 SQIVND (reference sequence). Trimming pared 5 bases from V and 6 bases from J, leaving 10 bases between. DNA for the CDR3: TGTGCCAGTAGTCAAAGGGGGGCCGGGGAGCTGTTTTTT. Protein: CASSQRGAGELFF.

This clonotype occurred a few times. The CDR3 loop is CASRDRQDPNTGELFF. As DNA, the CDR3 is TGTGCCAGTCGGGACAGACAAGACCCGAACACCGGGGAGCTGTTTTTT. The chain has TRBV19 and TRBJ2-2, with 7 bases matching TRBD1. The CDR3 consists of 16 residues. The V gene's germline CDR1 is LNHDA and CDR2 SQIVND (reference sequence). After removal of 8 bases from V and 0 bases from J, the junction contained 9 bases not matched to a gene. The full variable domain, with the rest looked up from reference TRBV19 and TRBJ2-2, is DGGITQSPKYLFRKEGQNVTLSCEQNLNHDAMYWYRQDPGQGLRLIYYSQIVNDFQKGDIAEGYSVSREKKESFPLTVTSAQKNPTAFYLCASRDRQDPNTGELFFGEGSRLTVL.

This clonotype came up many times. This chain joins TRBV18 and TRBJ2-6, with 7 bases matching TRBD1. J gave up 4 bases and V 3 bases, and 6 bases lay outside the gene matches. The CDR3 consists of 16 residues. The germline V gene has CDR1 KGHSH and CDR2 LQKENI. CDR3 nucleotides: TGTGCCAGCTCACCGAATACAGGGGCGGGGGCCAACGTCCTGACTTTC. This encodes CASSPNTGAGANVLTF. Complete variable domain (other parts from reference TRBV18 and TRBJ2-6): NAGVMQNPRHLVRRRGQEARLRCSPMKGHSHVYWYRQLPEEGLKFMVYLQKENIIDESGMPKERFSAEFPKEGPSILRIQQVVRGDSAAYFCASSPNTGAGANVLTFGAGSRLTVL.

This clonotype showed up many times. V usage is TRBV27 and J usage is TRBJ2-7; D not resolved. Germline lookup yields CDR1 MNHEY and CDR2 SMNVEV (reference sequence). The CDR3 sequence is 15 residues long. The ends were cut back, 4 bases at V and 4 bases at J, with 17 bases in the middle. CDR3 DNA sequence: TGTGCCAGCAGTTCTTCCGGCGTCTCGGGTTACGAGCAGTACTTC. Translating gives CASSSSGVSGYEQYF.

This clonotype appeared many times. V usage is TRBV5-4 and J usage is TRBJ2-7; TRBD2 matches 10 bases. The germline CDR1 and CDR2 sequences are SGHNT and YYREEE (reference sequence). V shed 4 bases, J shed 3 bases, and the junction held 7 bases outside the gene matches. CDR3 length: 15 residues. The CDR3, as DNA: TGTGCCAGCAGCAATCGGACTAGCGGAAACTACGAGCAGTACTTC. It codes for CASSNRTSGNYEQYF.

Points on this clonotype: A clone one base away is much larger, so this may be a read error. The CDR3: CSVVGAGEQLALETLYF. CDR3 coding DNA: TGCAGCGTTGTTGGAGCGGGAGAGCAACTTGCTTTAGAGACCCTGTACTTC. V and J are TRBV29-1 and TRBJ2-5; 8 nucleotides agree with TRBD2. In germline, CDR1 is SQVTM, CDR2 ANQGSEA. The CDR3 has 17 amino acids.

This clonotype was observed at least ten times. The rearrangement joins TRBV7-9 to TRBJ2-2, with TRBD1 as a possible D gene (5 bases). The germline CDR1 and CDR2 sequences are SEHNR and FQNEAQ (reference sequence). The CDR3 runs to 17 residues. V was clipped by 1 base and J by 2 bases, with 14 bases between them. This CDR3 is CASSLVPRTFNTGELFF. CDR3 DNA: TGTGCCAGCAGCTTAGTGCCTAGGACATTTAACACCGGGGAGCTGTTTTTT. The complete variable domain, with remaining parts taken from reference TRBV7-9 and TRBJ2-2, reads DTGVSQNPRHKITKRGQNVTFRCDPISEHNRLYWYRQTLGQGPEFLTYFQNEAQLEKSRLLSDRFSAERPKGSFSTLEIQRTEQGDSAMYLCASSLVPRTFNTGELFFGEGSRLTVL.

This clonotype was seen ten or more times. The chain joins TRBV12-3 or TRBV12-4 to TRBJ1-1; a possible D gene is TRBD1 (6 bases). CDR3 length: 14 residues. The ends were cut back, 3 bases at V and 0 bases at J, with 8 bases in the middle. The CDR3 DNA reads TGTGCCAGCAGTTTTCAGGGGATGAACACTGAAGCTTTCTTT. It translates to CASSFQGMNTEAFF.

In this sample, this clonotype turned up many times. The V gene is TRBV6-6, the J gene TRBJ2-7; no definite D call. CDR3 length: 16 residues. Looked up from germline, CDR1 is MNHNY and CDR2 is SVGAGI (reference sequence). V was pared by 7 bases and J by 0 bases, with 19 bases between. The CDR3 sequence is CASTQTSLTSSYEQYF. In nucleotides, the CDR3 is TGTGCCAGCACCCAGACCTCCTTGACATCCTCCTACGAGCAGTACTTC.

A remark on this clonotype: Being one base from a much bigger clone, this may be a read error. The V call is TRBV2, the J call TRBJ2-3; 7 bases line up with TRBD1. The end of the DNA fits TRBJ1-5 better, so the J call may be wrong. CDR3 length: 14 amino acids. Germline CDR1 SNHLY, CDR2 FYNNEI. DNA of the CDR3: TGTGCCAGCATGGTGGGGACAGTCACAGATACGCAGCATTTT. Its protein product is CASMVGTVTDTQHF.

On this clonotype: This may stem from a read error, because a much larger clone lies one nucleotide away. The CDR3 spells CASIQRSYGYTF. CDR3 DNA: TGTGCCAGCATCCAGCGTAGCTATGGCTACACCTTC. The V and J genes are TRBV13 and TRBJ1-2; no firm D call. V lost 7 bases, J lost 4 bases, and 10 bases lay in between. The germline V gene has CDR1 PRHDT and CDR2 FYEKMQ (reference sequence). The CDR3 spans 12 residues.

This clonotype was picked up many times. This sequence joins TRBV9 and TRBJ2-6; D unresolved. The CDR3 length is 18 residues. V was shortened by 3 bases and J by 3 bases, with 19 bases between the two germline ends. Germline V lookup: CDR1 SGDLS, CDR2 YYNGEE. In DNA form, the CDR3 reads TGTGCCAGCAGCGCCCACCCATTTTCATCGAGTGGGGCCAACGTCCTGACTTTC. It specifies CASSAHPFSSSGANVLTF.

This clonotype was recorded at least ten times. V usage is TRBV12-3 or TRBV12-4 and J usage is TRBJ2-1; 13 bases are a match to TRBD2. The CDR3 is 16 amino acids. Germline trimming cut 6 bases from V and 4 bases from J; bases unmatched to any gene: 6. The CDR3 spells CASRGTSGALYNEQFF. CDR3 coding DNA: TGTGCCAGCAGGGGGACTAGCGGGGCCTTATACAATGAGCAGTTCTTC.

Many counts were recorded for this clonotype. This chain uses TRBV4-3 with TRBJ2-7; D may be TRBD1 (5 bases). V was clipped by 0 bases and J by 9 bases, with 18 bases between them. This CDR3 spans 15 amino acids. The germline V gene has CDR1 LGHNA and CDR2 YSLEER. CDR3 nucleotide sequence: TGCGCCAGCAGCCAAGATTTAGGGGCAGGGTTGCGGCAGTACTTC. Protein sequence: CASSQDLGAGLRQYF.

The sample holds many counts of this clonotype. The rearrangement joins TRBV20-1 to TRBJ1-1, with 7 bases lining up with TRBD1. Looked up from germline, CDR1 is DFQATT and CDR2 is SNEGSKA (reference sequence). The CDR3 totals 13 residues. Trimming removed 3 bases from V and 4 bases from J; junction bases left unmatched: 5. DNA of the CDR3: TGCAGTGCTAGTATACAGGGGAGCACTGAAGCTTTCTTT. Protein product: CSASIQGSTEAFF.

This clonotype was seen many times. The gene calls are TRBV19 and TRBJ1-2, with 9 bases fitting TRBD1. The CDR3 is made up of 15 amino acids. The ends lost 3 bases at V and 7 bases at J; junction bases unmatched: 9. CDR1 and CDR2 (germline): LNHDA, SQIVND (reference sequence). In DNA, the CDR3 is TGTGCCAGTAGTATCAACGAGGGACAGGGCGGTGGCTACACCTTC. Translated, it gives CASSINEGQGGGYTF. Drawing the rest from reference TRBV19 and TRBJ1-2, the complete variable domain is DGGITQSPKYLFRKEGQNVTLSCEQNLNHDAMYWYRQDPGQGLRLIYYSQIVNDFQKGDIAEGYSVSREKKESFPLTVTSAQKNPTAFYLCASSINEGQGGGYTFGSGTRLTVV.

This clonotype was seen ten or more times. CDR3 protein: CASSVYETANTGELFF. CDR3 nucleotide sequence: TGTGCCAGCAGCGTATATGAGACAGCGAACACCGGGGAGCTGTTTTTT. This sequence joins TRBV9 and TRBJ2-2, with D maybe TRBD1 (5 bases). Trimming cost V 1 base and J 0 bases, with 10 bases left between them. CDR3 length equals 16 residues. Germline V gene data show CDR1 as SGDLS and CDR2 as YYNGEE. Full variable domain (outside the CDR3, taken from reference TRBV9 and TRBJ2-2): DSGVTQTPKHLITATGQRVTLRCSPRSGDLSVYWYQQSLDQGLQFLIQYYNGEERAKGNILERFSAQQFPDLHSELNLSSLELGDSALYFCASSVYETANTGELFFGEGSRLTVL.

CDR3 nucleotide sequence: TGTGCCAGCAGTTACTCGACTGGGGCCCACAATGAGCAGTTCTTC. The encoded protein is CASSYSTGAHNEQFF. V usage is TRBV6-5 and J usage is TRBJ2-1, with a tentative D call TRBD1 (5 bases). This CDR3 region has 15 residues. Deletions cut 0 bases from V and 5 bases from J, with 11 bases between. The germline V gene has CDR1 MNHEY and CDR2 SVGAGI.

This clonotype was counted many times. The chain joins TRBV4-2 to TRBJ2-7; 9 positions agree with TRBD1. Looked up from germline, CDR1 is LGHNA and CDR2 is YNFKEQ. The CDR3 has 14 amino acids. The ends lost 5 bases at V and 4 bases at J; junction bases unmatched: 6. CDR3 in amino acids: CASSSRDRDYEQYF. CDR3 sequence (DNA): TGTGCCAGCAGCTCCCGGGACAGGGATTACGAGCAGTACTTC.

This clonotype was counted a few times. The rearrangement joins TRBV20-1 to TRBJ1-4, with 7 bases identical to TRBD1. CDR1 and CDR2 from the germline V gene are DFQATT and SNEGSKA (reference sequence). V gave up 0 bases and J gave up 2 bases; unmatched junction bases: 0. The CDR3 length is 14 residues. Here the CDR3 DNA reads TGCAGTGCTAGAGAACAGGGGACTAATGAAAAACTGTTTTTT. Encoded protein: CSAREQGTNEKLFF.

The V and J genes are TRBV6-2 or TRBV6-3 and TRBJ2-3; tentatively, D is TRBD1 (6 bases). The V and J ends lost 5 bases and 4 bases respectively, with 10 bases between them. CDR3 length: 13 residues. Germline CDR1 and CDR2: MNHEY and SVGEGT. CDR3 residues: CASSRPGADTQYF. The CDR3 DNA follows: TGTGCCAGCAGTCGCCCAGGGGCAGATACGCAGTATTTT.